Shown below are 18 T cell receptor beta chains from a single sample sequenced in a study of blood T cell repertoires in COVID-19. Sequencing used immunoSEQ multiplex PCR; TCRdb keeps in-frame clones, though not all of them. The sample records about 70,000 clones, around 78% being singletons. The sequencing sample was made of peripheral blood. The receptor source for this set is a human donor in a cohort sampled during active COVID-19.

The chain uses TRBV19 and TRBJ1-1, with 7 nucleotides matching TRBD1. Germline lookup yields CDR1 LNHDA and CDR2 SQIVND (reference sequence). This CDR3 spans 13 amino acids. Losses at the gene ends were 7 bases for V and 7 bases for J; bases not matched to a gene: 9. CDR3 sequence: CASTPRDRYEAFF. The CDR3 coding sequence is TGTGCCAGTACCCCACGGGACAGATATGAAGCTTTCTTT.

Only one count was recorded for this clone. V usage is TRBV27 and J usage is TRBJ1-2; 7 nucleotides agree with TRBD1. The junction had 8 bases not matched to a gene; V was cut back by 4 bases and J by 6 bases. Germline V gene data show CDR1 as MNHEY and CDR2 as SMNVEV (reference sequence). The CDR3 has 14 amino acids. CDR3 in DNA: TGTGCCAGCAGTTCATGGGGACAGAGCCATGGCTACACCTTC. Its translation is CASSSWGQSHGYTF.

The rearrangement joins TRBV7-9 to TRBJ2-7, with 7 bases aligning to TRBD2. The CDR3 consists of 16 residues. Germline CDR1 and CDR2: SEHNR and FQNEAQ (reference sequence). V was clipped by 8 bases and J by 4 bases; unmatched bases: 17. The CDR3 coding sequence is TGTGCCAGCGTGAAGGTGACTAGCCTATCGAGTTACGAGCAGTACTTC. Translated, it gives CASVKVTSLSSYEQYF.

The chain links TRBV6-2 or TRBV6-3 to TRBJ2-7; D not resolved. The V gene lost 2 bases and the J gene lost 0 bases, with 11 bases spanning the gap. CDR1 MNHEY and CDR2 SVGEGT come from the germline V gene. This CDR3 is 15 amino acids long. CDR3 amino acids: CASSYTELSSYEQYF. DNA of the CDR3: TGTGCCAGCAGTTACACGGAGCTGAGCTCCTACGAGCAGTACTTC.

Here the CDR3 reads CATSDGGIYGYTF. CDR3 nucleotides: TGTGCCACCAGTGATGGGGGGATTTATGGCTACACCTTC. The chain is built from TRBV24-1 and TRBJ1-2, with a possible D match to TRBD1 (5 bases). CDR1 and CDR2 from the germline V gene are KGHDR and SFDVKD. The CDR3 is made up of 13 amino acids. V dropped 3 bases and J dropped 5 bases, with 9 bases sitting between them.

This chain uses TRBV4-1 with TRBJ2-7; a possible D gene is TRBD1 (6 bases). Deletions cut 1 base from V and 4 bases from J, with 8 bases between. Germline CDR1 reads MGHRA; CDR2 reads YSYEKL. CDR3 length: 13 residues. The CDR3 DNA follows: TGCGCCAGCAGCCAAGGGGGGCAGTACGAGCAGTACTTC. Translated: CASSQGGQYEQYF.

Here the CDR3 reads CASSPSGRAGILETQYF. Written as DNA, the CDR3 is TGCGCCAGCAGCCCGAGCGGGAGGGCCGGAATTTTGGAGACCCAGTACTTC. The chain carries TRBV5-1 and TRBJ2-5, with 10 positions matching TRBD2. CDR1 is SGHRS, CDR2 YFSETQ, per germline. The CDR3 has 17 amino acids. Germline trimming cut 4 bases from V and 5 bases from J; bases unmatched to any gene: 14.

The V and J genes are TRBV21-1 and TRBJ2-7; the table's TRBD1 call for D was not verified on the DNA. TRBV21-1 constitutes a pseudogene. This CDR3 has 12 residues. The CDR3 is CASSSRVYEQYF. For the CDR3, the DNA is TGTGCCAGCAGCTCCAGGGTATACGAGCAGTACTTC.

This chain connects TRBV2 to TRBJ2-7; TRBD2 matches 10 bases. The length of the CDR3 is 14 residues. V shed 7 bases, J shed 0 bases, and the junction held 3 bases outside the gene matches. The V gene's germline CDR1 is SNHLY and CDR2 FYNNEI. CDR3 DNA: TGTGCCAGCAAGGGACTAGCGAACTCCTACGAGCAGTACTTC. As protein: CASKGLANSYEQYF.

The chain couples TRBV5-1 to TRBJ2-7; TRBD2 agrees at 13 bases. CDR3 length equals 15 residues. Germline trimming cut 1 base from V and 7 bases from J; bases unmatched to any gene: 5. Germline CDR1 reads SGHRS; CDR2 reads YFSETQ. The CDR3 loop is CASSLRGTSGNEQYF. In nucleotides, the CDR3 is TGCGCCAGCAGCTTGAGGGGGACTAGCGGGAATGAGCAGTACTTC.

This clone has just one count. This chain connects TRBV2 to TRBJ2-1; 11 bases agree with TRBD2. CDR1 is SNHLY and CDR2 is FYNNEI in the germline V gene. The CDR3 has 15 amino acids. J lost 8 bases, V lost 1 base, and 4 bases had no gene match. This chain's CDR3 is CASSEGLAGFYEQFF. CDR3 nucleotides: TGTGCCAGCAGTGAAGGACTAGCGGGATTCTATGAGCAGTTCTTC.

The CDR3 sequence is CASSPRTANYGYTF. DNA of the CDR3: TGCGCCAGCAGTCCCCGGACAGCGAACTATGGCTACACCTTC. This chain connects TRBV10-1 to TRBJ1-2; D might be TRBD1 (6 bases). The germline gives CDR1 WNHNN, CDR2 SYGVQD (reference sequence). Trimming stripped 5 bases from V and 2 bases from J, with 12 bases between. The CDR3 loop spans 14 amino acids.

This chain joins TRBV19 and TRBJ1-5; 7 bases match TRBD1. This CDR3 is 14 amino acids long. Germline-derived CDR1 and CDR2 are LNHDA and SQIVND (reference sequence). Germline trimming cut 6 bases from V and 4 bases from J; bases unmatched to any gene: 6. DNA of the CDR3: TGTGCCAGTAGCTCACAGGGGTCAAATCAGCCCCAGCATTTT. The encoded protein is CASSSQGSNQPQHF.

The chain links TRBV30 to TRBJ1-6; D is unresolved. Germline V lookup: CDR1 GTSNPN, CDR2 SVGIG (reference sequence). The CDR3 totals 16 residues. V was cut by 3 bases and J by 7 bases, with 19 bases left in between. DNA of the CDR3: TGTGCCTGGAGCCGAGAGGCGGCGGTCGGGAATTCACCCCTCCACTTT. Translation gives CAWSREAAVGNSPLHF.

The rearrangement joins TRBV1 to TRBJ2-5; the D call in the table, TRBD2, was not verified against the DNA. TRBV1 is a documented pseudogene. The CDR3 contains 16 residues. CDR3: CTSSLGTSGNQETQYF. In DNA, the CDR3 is TGCACCAGCAGCCTCGGGACTAGCGGGAACCAAGAGACCCAGTACTTC.

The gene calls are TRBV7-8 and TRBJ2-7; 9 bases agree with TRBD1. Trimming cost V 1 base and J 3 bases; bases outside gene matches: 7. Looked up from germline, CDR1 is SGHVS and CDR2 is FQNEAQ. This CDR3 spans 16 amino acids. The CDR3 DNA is TGTGCCAGCAGCTTAGGGCCCGGGACAGGGATCTACGAGCAGTACTTC. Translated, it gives CASSLGPGTGIYEQYF.

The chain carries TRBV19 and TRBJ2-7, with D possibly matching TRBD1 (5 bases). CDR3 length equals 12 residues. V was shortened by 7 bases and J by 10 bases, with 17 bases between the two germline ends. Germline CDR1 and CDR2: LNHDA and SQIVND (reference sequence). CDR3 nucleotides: TGTGCCAGTACCGGCCTCATAGGGGTTCAGTACTTC. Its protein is CASTGLIGVQYF. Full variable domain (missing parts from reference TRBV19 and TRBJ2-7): DGGITQSPKYLFRKEGQNVTLSCEQNLNHDAMYWYRQDPGQGLRLIYYSQIVNDFQKGDIAEGYSVSREKKESFPLTVTSAQKNPTAFYLCASTGLIGVQYFGPGTRLTVT.

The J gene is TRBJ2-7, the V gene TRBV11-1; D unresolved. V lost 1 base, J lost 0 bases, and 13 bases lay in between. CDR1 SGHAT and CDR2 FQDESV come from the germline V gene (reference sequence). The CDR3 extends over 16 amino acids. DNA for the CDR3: TGTGCCAGCAGCTTAGTTTCTGGCGGTTACTCCTACGAGCAGTACTTC. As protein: CASSLVSGGYSYEQYF.